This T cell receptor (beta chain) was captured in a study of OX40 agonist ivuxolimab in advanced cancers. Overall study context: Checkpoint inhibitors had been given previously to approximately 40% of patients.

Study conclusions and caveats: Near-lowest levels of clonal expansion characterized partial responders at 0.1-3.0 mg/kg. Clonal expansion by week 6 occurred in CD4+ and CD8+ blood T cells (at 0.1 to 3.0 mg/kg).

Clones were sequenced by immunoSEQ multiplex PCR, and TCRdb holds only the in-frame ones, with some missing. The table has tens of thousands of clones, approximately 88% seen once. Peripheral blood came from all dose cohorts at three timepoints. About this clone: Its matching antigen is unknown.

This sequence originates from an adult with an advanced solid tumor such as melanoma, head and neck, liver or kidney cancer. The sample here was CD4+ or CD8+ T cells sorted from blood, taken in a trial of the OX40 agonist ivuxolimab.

CDR3 residues: CASSFGPTKNTEAFF. As DNA, the CDR3 is TGTGCCAGCAGCTTCGGGCCAACCAAGAACACTGAAGCTTTCTTT. This chain uses TRBV5-6 with TRBJ1-1; D gene uncertain. Looked up from germline, CDR1 is SGHDT and CDR2 is YYEEEE. The CDR3 contains 15 residues. The V end was cut by 2 bases, the J end by 1 base, with 12 bases between.